One sample yielded the 12 T cell receptor beta chains listed below, sequenced in a study of T cell responses to AZD1222 COVID-19 vaccine. Sequenced by immunoSEQ multiplex PCR; TCRdb stores in-frame clones only, minus some. Of about 170,000 clones listed, around nine tenths were seen once; the top ten hold around 1%. The sequencing used peripheral blood, collected 28 days after the second AZD1222 dose. The receptors originated from an adult who received the AZD1222 COVID-19 vaccine.

The chain couples TRBV20-1 to TRBJ2-5; D perhaps matches TRBD1 (5 bases). The V end was cut by 3 bases, the J end by 1 base, with 9 bases between. The germline gives CDR1 DFQATT, CDR2 SNEGSKA (reference sequence). The CDR3 totals 13 residues. CDR3 DNA: TGCAGTGCTAGTAAGGGGCCCCAAGAGACCCAGTACTTC. Translating gives CSASKGPQETQYF.

This clone was seen a handful of times. The V call is TRBV19, the J call TRBJ2-5; 7 bases map to TRBD2. J gave up 0 bases and V 7 bases, and 5 bases lay outside the gene matches. Germline assignment: CDR1 LNHDA and CDR2 SQIVND (reference sequence). The CDR3 has 14 residues. The CDR3 bases are TGTGCCAGTACAGGCGGGAGATACCAAGAGACCCAGTACTTC. It yields the protein CASTGGRYQETQYF.

This chain links TRBV5-1 with TRBJ2-5; tentative D call: TRBD2 (7 bases). This CDR3 is built from 18 residues. V was shortened by 4 bases and J by 2 bases, with 24 bases between the two germline ends. Germline-derived CDR1 and CDR2 are SGHRS and YFSETQ. CDR3: CASSPQARGGRTQETQYF. The CDR3 DNA follows: TGCGCCAGCAGCCCGCAGGCTAGGGGGGGCCGGACGCAAGAGACCCAGTACTTC.

In this sample, this clone turned up a few times. This chain joins TRBV27 and TRBJ2-3; 7 positions agree with TRBD2. Germline V gives CDR1 MNHEY, CDR2 SMNVEV (reference sequence). With 6 bases clipped from V and 6 bases from J, the junction kept 3 bases outside the gene matches. CDR3 length equals 12 residues. CDR3 sequence: CASRGRADTQYF. CDR3 bases: TGTGCCAGCAGGGGGAGGGCTGATACGCAGTATTTT.

This clone was recorded a few times. The J gene is TRBJ2-3, the V gene TRBV5-1; a weak D match, TRBD2 (6 bases). CDR1 SGHRS and CDR2 YFSETQ come from the germline V gene. The CDR3 runs to 19 residues. Trimming stripped 4 bases from V and 2 bases from J, with 26 bases between. Here the CDR3 DNA reads TGCGCCAGCAGCCTCCCCTTCCCCGGGACTCTTAAAGACACAGATACGCAGTATTTT. As protein: CASSLPFPGTLKDTDTQYF.

The V and J genes are TRBV6-5 and TRBJ1-2, with 8 bases fitting TRBD1. The CDR3 extends over 15 amino acids. V gave up 5 bases and J gave up 3 bases; unmatched junction bases: 8. Per germline, CDR1 MNHEY and CDR2 SVGAGI. The CDR3 loop is CASSQRTGPDYGYTF. The CDR3, as DNA: TGTGCCAGCAGTCAGAGGACAGGGCCCGACTATGGCTACACCTTC.

The chain recombines TRBV2 with TRBJ1-1; D gene uncertain. Germline assignment: CDR1 SNHLY and CDR2 FYNNEI. Trimming took off 1 base at V and 4 bases at J, with 7 bases between the two ends. CDR3 length: 13 residues. CDR3 protein: CASSEERITEAFF. CDR3 nucleotides: TGTGCCAGCAGTGAAGAAAGGATCACTGAAGCTTTCTTT.

V and J are TRBV10-2 and TRBJ1-1; TRBD1 matches 7 bases. V was pared by 8 bases and J by 1 base, with 10 bases of the junction left unmatched. Germline CDR1 WSHSY, CDR2 SAAADI. The CDR3 has 15 amino acids. The CDR3 spells CASLPRTGPNTEAFF. The CDR3 DNA follows: TGCGCCAGCCTCCCTCGGACAGGCCCGAACACTGAAGCTTTCTTT.

V gene TRBV12-3 or TRBV12-4 combines with J gene TRBJ1-2; D possibly corresponds to TRBD1 (6 bases). This CDR3 has 13 amino acids. V was cut by 7 bases and J by 6 bases, with 15 bases left in between. In DNA, the CDR3 is TGTGCCAGCACTCCACAGGGTTTCAATGGCTACACCTTC. Its translation: CASTPQGFNGYTF.

Notes on this clone: Other DNA sequences of this sample code for an identical CDR3. The rearrangement joins TRBV12-3 or TRBV12-4 to TRBJ2-2, with D possibly being TRBD1 (5 bases). The CDR3 totals 12 residues. Trimming removed 6 bases from V and 3 bases from J, with 5 bases in between. The CDR3 protein is CASSRDTGELFF. DNA of the CDR3: TGTGCCAGCAGCAGGGACACCGGGGAGCTGTTTTTT.

The chain recombines TRBV7-8 with TRBJ1-5; 7 positions match TRBD1. V gave up 5 bases and J gave up 1 base; unmatched junction bases: 8. From germline, CDR1 is SGHVS and CDR2 FQNEAQ. The CDR3 consists of 16 residues. CDR3 region: CASSPTGQRSNQPQHF. The CDR3 DNA is TGTGCCAGCAGCCCGACGGGACAGAGAAGCAATCAGCCCCAGCATTTT. Drawing the rest from reference TRBV7-8 and TRBJ1-5, the complete variable domain is GAGVSQSPRYKVAKRGQDVALRCDPISGHVSLFWYQQALGQGPEFLTYFQNEAQLDKSGLPSDRFFAERPEGSVSTLKIQRTQQEDSAVYLCASSPTGQRSNQPQHFGDGTRLSIL.

The chain carries TRBV4-3 and TRBJ2-1; D call uncertain. Germline loops: CDR1 LGHNA, CDR2 YSLEER. Trimming shortened V by 1 base and J by 1 base, and 14 bases separated the two germline ends. CDR3 length: 17 residues. CDR3 loop: CASSQGYSPLSYNEQFF. DNA for the CDR3: TGCGCCAGCAGCCAAGGGTATAGCCCCCTGTCCTACAATGAGCAGTTCTTC.